The source of this TCR beta chain is a study of Graves' ophthalmopathy and Graves' hyperthyroidism. Study-level points and caveats: The 13-signature model separated ophthalmopathy from stable hyperthyroidism at approximately 91% sensitivity and about 81% specificity. A majority of expanded thyroid clonotypes exceeding 0.001 frequency were likewise present in blood.

CDR3 length equals 16 residues. Germline values: CDR1 LGHNT, CDR2 FRNRAP. Trimming cost V 5 bases and J 1 base; bases outside gene matches: 6. To note about this clonotype: Its antigen is currently unknown.

The authors enrolled newly diagnosed hyperthyroidism patients aged 18 to 65 with under 2 months' duration. Fresh peripheral blood (about 10 ml) yielded the PBMCs. Using RNA transcripts, the TCR beta CDR3 regions were amplified. First-round RT-PCR employed HTBI primers, with a second-round multiplex PCR after it. TCRdb processed the multiplex PCR reads anew with MiXCR; each CDR3 protein has one entry. The table has roughly 350,000 distinct CDR3 sequences, about 15% seen once. The material sequenced was peripheral blood. This TCR came from an adult woman with stable Graves' hyperthyroidism. This sequence joins TRBV12-5 and TRBJ2-1; 9 positions match TRBD1. Here the CDR3 reads CASGRWTGESYNEQFF. The CDR3 nucleotides are TGTGCTAGTGGTCGGTGGACAGGGGAGTCCTACAATGAGCAGTTCTTC.